This T cell receptor beta chain was profiled in a study of cytomegalovirus exposure and HLA in healthy donors (dated by TCRdb to the late 2010s). Notes on the research overall: A later analysis indicated that the 120 or so validation repertoires were generated on the platform also employed for the approximately 700 repertoires of the first cohort. The study combined high-throughput TCR immunosequencing, statistical association of individual TCRs with disease status, and machine learning to predict cytomegalovirus infection status. The study aimed to test whether cataloging public T cell receptors could reveal signatures of past pathogen exposure. Along with the approximately 600-subject first cohort, a separate validation cohort of roughly 110 different subjects was used. Overall results and qualifications from the work: The validation cohort had no HLA typing available for a later analysis, so co-occurrence within that cohort was assessed over all 120 or so repertoires. In vitro tests confirmed that a few of the cytomegalovirus-associated TCR beta chains recognize cytomegalovirus antigens. In a later analysis, TCRs clustered in the first cohort were found to also tend to co-occur in the 120 or so validation repertoires, with approximately 95% of cluster scores above 0. The classifier was reported to diagnose cytomegalovirus status with high specificity and sensitivity in both the original and validation cohorts. The authors suggested that the approach could potentially be generalized to other disease states and immunological phenotypes. The study gave a list of 150 to 200 TCR beta chains associated with cytomegalovirus. Most TCR sequences were observed very rarely across donors, whereas some public TCRs were present in many individuals.

Donors formed part of the validation cohort, which comprised 120 subjects and was distinct from the first cohort of several hundred subjects. Of note for this clone: Its specific antigen is unknown. No base quality information exists; no much larger clone differs at one position.

Library preparation was by the immunoSEQ multiplex PCR assay. The original pipeline was this. A statistical classification framework was built to diagnose cytomegalovirus status from the catalog of TCR beta chain sequences. TCRdb stores this immuneACCESS table with in-frame sequences only. Part of the clones is absent; in the studies checked, under half of the shortfall reflects unresolved V genes, and no reason is known for the rest. V, J and clone size are taken as reported in that table, and D and trimming were inferred from the DNA itself. This sample lists around 180,000 clones; 84% were detected once. Around 6.7% of the sample lies in the top ten. Sequencing was performed on PBMCs. The receptor comes from a young man in good health and CMV-seropositive.

The CDR3 protein: CASSETGTSLRGGKNIQYF. The DNA reads TGTGCCAGCAGTGAAACCGGGACTAGCCTCCGGGGGGGCAAAAACATTCAGTACTTC. The chain uses TRBV27 and TRBJ2-4, and 9 junction bases match TRBD2. There are 19 amino acids in the CDR3, from cysteine to phenylalanine inclusive. The CDR3 DNA has 57 bases and is translated from base 1. For this chain, trimming is 5 bases at the V end and 3 bases at the J end, and the number of junction bases without a gene match is 17. CDR1 is given as MNHEY and CDR2 as SMNVEV, both from the germline V gene (reference sequence).